Reported below is one T cell receptor (beta chain). Its antigen is as yet unknown. These data are taken from a study of cytomegalovirus exposure and HLA in healthy donors. Study-level points and caveats: Using a false discovery rate of 0.05, a later analysis showed that 15,000 to 20,000 TCR beta sequences were associated with HLA alleles. Per a prior analysis, the majority of TCR beta V segments were productive roughly 90% or roughly 30% of the time. Sequencing probably produced one cluster of sequence variants that were highly shared.

Trimming shortened V by 5 bases and J by 4 bases, and 20 bases separated the two germline ends. The CDR3 spans 16 residues. Germline V CDR1 and CDR2: PRHDT, FYEKMQ (reference sequence). PCR was performed using 60 Vbeta and 13 Jbeta primers. Sequenced by immunoSEQ multiplex PCR; TCRdb stores in-frame clones only, minus some. Here the sample spans around 100,000 clones, just under 70% being singletons. The TCR originated in a man younger than 40 in good health and CMV-seropositive. Source material: PBMCs. The chain uses TRBV13 and TRBJ1-1; D gene uncertain. CDR3 coding DNA: TGTGCCAGCAGCCCAACCCCCGGGGAGCGGGGCACTGAAGCTTTCTTT. It specifies CASSPTPGERGTEAFF.